This T cell receptor (beta chain) stems from a study of blood T cell repertoires in COVID-19. In the study overall: Sites across the United States, Italy and Spain contributed samples from acute and convalescent COVID-19. T cells, B-cell-depleted T cells, or PBMCs supplied cDNA or gDNA.

Trimming shortened V by 3 bases and J by 12 bases, and 9 bases separated the two germline ends. The CDR3 consists of 11 residues. Original processing notes: By means of reference gene primer amplification, nucleated cell counts were estimated. The data were produced by immunoSEQ multiplex PCR, yet TCRdb's version contains in-frame clones alone and is incomplete. V and J calls and clone size come straight from that table; D and trimming were deduced from the DNA. The sample contains some 200,000 clones, less than 90% of which appear only once. The V gene is TRBV12-3 or TRBV12-4, the J gene TRBJ2-1; D is unresolved. The source material was peripheral blood. The origin of this receptor is a woman older than 75 with active or convalescent COVID-19. CDR3 nucleotides: TGTGCCAGCAGTTTCAAGGAGAGGCAGTTCTTC. Its protein is CASSFKERQFF.